The 25 T cell receptor beta chains below come from one sample, sequenced in a study of CD8+CD57+ T cells in acquired aplastic anemia. The authors sequenced patients whose flow cytometry had shown CD8+CD57+ cell expansion. Using genomic DNA as the template, TCR beta VDJ and CDR3 profiling was carried out. TCRdb analysed the reads with MiXCR anew, one entry per CDR3 protein. Of about half a million distinct CDR3 sequences in the sample, roughly 34% were seen once. The sequenced material came from sorted CD4+, CD8+, or CD8+CD57+ T cells (not recorded which) from PBMCs. These receptor sequences come from a human donor with aplastic anemia.

The chain couples TRBV24-1 to TRBJ1-2; possibly TRBD1 for D (6 bases). The CDR3 is 13 residues long. The germline gives CDR1 KGHDR, CDR2 SFDVKD. Trimming stripped 2 bases from V and 3 bases from J, with 6 bases between. CDR3 amino acids: CATSDYRDYGYTF. CDR3 DNA sequence: TGTGCCACCAGTGATTACAGGGACTATGGCTACACCTTC.

CDR3 region: CAWIRQGYEQYF. CDR3 bases: TGTGCCTGGATACGACAGGGCTACGAGCAGTACTTC. J is TRBJ2-7 and V is TRBV30; 7 bases line up with TRBD1. CDR1 is GTSNPN and CDR2 is SVGIG in the germline V gene (reference sequence). V was pared by 4 bases and J by 3 bases, with 3 bases of the junction left unmatched. The CDR3 has 12 residues.

This clonotype was counted ten times or more. In nucleotides, the CDR3 is TGTGCCAGCAGCCGGACTAGCGGGACTACCGAGCAGTACTTC. Protein sequence: CASSRTSGTTEQYF. The rearrangement links TRBV7-3 to TRBJ2-7; 12 positions agree with TRBD2. V was pared by 5 bases and J by 6 bases, with 5 bases of the junction left unmatched. Looked up from germline, CDR1 is SGHTA and CDR2 is FQGTGA. The CDR3 contains 14 residues.

The rearrangement uses TRBV7-3 and TRBJ2-2; D perhaps matches TRBD1 (6 bases). CDR3 length equals 14 residues. V lost 2 bases to trimming and J lost 7 bases, with 11 bases between them. The germline V gene encodes CDR1 SGHTA and CDR2 FQGTGA. The CDR3 DNA is TGTGCCAGCAGCTTACAACAGGGATACGGGGAGCTGTTTTTT. This translates into CASSLQQGYGELFF.

V gene TRBV20-1 combines with J gene TRBJ1-5; maybe TRBD1 (5 bases). CDR1 and CDR2 (germline): DFQATT, SNEGSKA (reference sequence). V shed 3 bases and J shed 5 bases, with 17 bases lying between them. The CDR3 is 15 amino acids. CDR3 in DNA: TGCAGTGCTAGGCCCGGGACGGGTTTCTATCAGCCCCAGCATTTT. It encodes CSARPGTGFYQPQHF.

The rearrangement links TRBV7-9 to TRBJ2-2; D may be TRBD2 (5 bases). Germline values: CDR1 SEHNR, CDR2 FQNEAQ (reference sequence). V shed 6 bases and J shed 7 bases, with 18 bases lying between them. This CDR3 is 15 amino acids long. CDR3: CASSEGIGFNGELFF. Here the CDR3 DNA reads TGTGCCAGCAGTGAGGGCATCGGTTTCAACGGGGAGCTGTTTTTT.

V and J are TRBV15 and TRBJ1-5; 10 bases map to TRBD1. The CDR3 is 16 amino acids. Germline V gene sequence: CDR1 LNHNV, CDR2 YYDKDF (reference sequence). V was clipped by 4 bases and J by 4 bases; unmatched bases: 7. The CDR3 sequence is CATSMGQGSENQPQHF. Here the CDR3 DNA reads TGTGCCACCAGCATGGGACAGGGGAGCGAGAATCAGCCCCAGCATTTT.

This clonotype was seen many times. This chain joins TRBV12-3 or TRBV12-4 and TRBJ2-5; D is unresolved. The CDR3 sequence is 12 residues long. V was pared by 5 bases and J by 0 bases, with 4 bases between. Written as DNA, the CDR3 is TGTGCCAGCAGTGGACACCAAGAGACCCAGTACTTC. Protein sequence: CASSGHQETQYF.

The rearrangement uses TRBV24-1 and TRBJ1-5, with 8 bases aligning to TRBD1. The V and J ends lost 11 bases and 2 bases, in that order; junction bases with no gene match: 16. Germline CDR1 reads KGHDR; CDR2 reads SFDVKD. The length of the CDR3 is 17 residues. CDR3 protein: CASQDRAVSRGNQPQHF. CDR3 DNA: TGTGCCAGCCAGGACAGGGCGGTTTCCAGAGGCAATCAGCCCCAGCATTTT.

This clonotype showed up many times. The rearrangement joins TRBV7-2 to TRBJ1-1; D not resolved. Germline lookup yields CDR1 SGHTA and CDR2 FQGNSA. The CDR3 is 11 amino acids. The germline V and J ends were trimmed by 5 bases and 3 bases, with 4 bases remaining between them. CDR3 sequence: CASSADTEAFF. As DNA, the CDR3 is TGTGCCAGCAGCGCAGACACTGAAGCTTTCTTT.

Notes on this clonotype: Since the CDR3 does not end with the conserved phenylalanine or tryptophan, this likely comes from a read error. The rearrangement links TRBV24-1 to TRBJ2-3; D might be TRBD2 (7 bases). The CDR3 is made up of 15 amino acids. The V end was cut by 3 bases, the J end by 6 bases, with 15 bases between. Germline values: CDR1 KGHDR, CDR2 SFDVKD. CDR3 region: CATSDNRGAWDTQYL. The CDR3 coding sequence is TGTGCCACCAGTGATAATCGGGGGGCCTGGGATACGCAGTATCTT.

In its sample, this clonotype was seen a few times. A much larger clone lies a single base off, so this may be a read error. The rearrangement links TRBV9 to TRBJ1-3; D perhaps matches TRBD1 (5 bases). CDR1 is SGDLS, CDR2 YYNGEE, per germline. V was clipped by 3 bases and J by 11 bases, with 12 bases between them. This CDR3 is built from 12 residues. The DNA of the CDR3 is TGTGCCAGCAGCGAGTGGGGGAAGGCCATATATTTT. This sequence encodes CASSEWGKAIYF.

On this clonotype: A read error may explain this, as a much larger clone is one base away. This rearrangement joins TRBV11-2 to TRBJ2-4, with TRBD2 identical over 8 bases. Germline trimming cut 5 bases from V and 2 bases from J; bases unmatched to any gene: 11. The CDR3 is made up of 17 amino acids. Germline V gives CDR1 SGHAT, CDR2 FQNNGV. The CDR3 loop is CASSPTSEGIPKNIQYF. CDR3 in DNA: TGTGCCAGCAGCCCGACTAGCGAGGGGATACCCAAAAACATTCAGTACTTC.

This clonotype came up many times. This chain links TRBV4-2 with TRBJ1-2; D is uncertain. V was clipped by 4 bases and J by 1 base, with 19 bases between them. Germline loops: CDR1 LGHNA, CDR2 YNFKEQ. The CDR3 has 17 residues. The CDR3 spells CASSRPRDGNFNYGYTF. The CDR3 bases are TGTGCCAGCAGCCGGCCCCGAGACGGGAATTTTAACTATGGCTACACCTTC.

V is TRBV11-3 and J is TRBJ2-1; 11 nucleotides line up with TRBD1. This CDR3 contains 14 residues. From germline, CDR1 is SGHNT and CDR2 YENEEA. With 5 bases clipped from V and 9 bases from J, the junction kept 6 bases outside the gene matches. CDR3 bases: TGTGCCAGCAGCGGAGGACAGGGGGCGACTGAGCAGTTCTTC. It codes for CASSGGQGATEQFF.

Regarding this clonotype: A junction boundary mismatches the germline segment, possibly from a read error. The V gene is TRBV7-8, the J gene TRBJ1-6; maybe TRBD1 (5 bases). Germline assignment: CDR1 SGHVS and CDR2 FQNEAQ. The CDR3 covers 13 residues. This CDR3 reads CAGSQGAGSPLHF. The CDR3, as DNA: TGTGCCGGCAGCCAAGGGGCGGGTTCACCCCTCCACTTT. Full variable domain (rest looked up from reference TRBV7-8 and TRBJ1-6): GAGVSQSPRYKVAKRGQDVALRCDPISGHVSLFWYQQALGQGPEFLTYFQNEAQLDKSGLPSDRFFAERPEGSVSTLKIQRTQQEDSAVYLCAGSQGAGSPLHFGNGTRLTVT.

This clonotype was found many times. The chain is built from TRBV7-9 and TRBJ1-2; D perhaps matches TRBD1 (6 bases). The CDR3 has 13 residues. The germline V gene encodes CDR1 SEHNR and CDR2 FQNEAQ (reference sequence). V was shortened by 6 bases and J by 3 bases, with 11 bases between the two germline ends. Written as DNA, the CDR3 is TGTGCCAGCAGGGGGGGGGCAGACTATGGCTACACCTTC. Translation gives CASRGGADYGYTF.

This clonotype occurred a few times. The genes are TRBV10-2 and TRBJ2-5; TRBD1 matches 11 bases. This CDR3 comprises 16 residues. In germline, CDR1 is WSHSY, CDR2 SAAADI. V shed 6 bases, J shed 1 base, and the junction held 7 bases outside the gene matches. This CDR3 reads CASSQGTGGTQETQYF. CDR3 DNA: TGCGCCAGCAGCCAAGGGACAGGGGGTACCCAAGAGACCCAGTACTTC.

This clonotype has only a few counts. The chain links TRBV11-2 to TRBJ1-1; D gene ambiguous. Deletions cut 5 bases from V and 5 bases from J, with 12 bases between. In germline, CDR1 is SGHAT, CDR2 FQNNGV. The CDR3 loop spans 13 amino acids. CDR3 nucleotide sequence: TGTGCCAGCAGCCAGCGGACGGGAACTGAAGCTTTCTTT. Amino acid sequence: CASSQRTGTEAFF.

The chain combines TRBV7-9 with TRBJ1-1; 7 bases match TRBD1. The CDR3 is made up of 13 amino acids. Germline-derived CDR1 and CDR2 are SEHNR and FQNEAQ (reference sequence). After removal of 5 bases from V and 5 bases from J, the junction contained 5 bases not matched to a gene. In nucleotides, the CDR3 is TGTGCCAGCAGCCCCCAGGGGGAAACTGAAGCTTTCTTT. This encodes CASSPQGETEAFF.

This clonotype was detected only a few times. This likely comes from a read error, as the CDR3 has no conserved phenylalanine or tryptophan at its end. The DNA is omitted, as the CDR3 cannot be located on it reliably, and the CDR3 follows TCRdb's listing. The V gene is TRBV15, the J gene TRBJ2-6. Including both end residues, the CDR3 is 9 amino acids long. The germline CDR1 and CDR2 sequences are LNHNV and YYDKDF (reference sequence). CDR3 region: CATSRDLAY.

This clonotype has at least ten counts. The rearrangement uses TRBV20-1 and TRBJ2-7; the D gene is possibly TRBD2 (6 bases). From germline, CDR1 is DFQATT and CDR2 SNEGSKA (reference sequence). This CDR3 is 13 amino acids long. Trimming removed 4 bases from V and 4 bases from J, with 14 bases in between. The CDR3 coding sequence is TGCAGTGCTAAACCGGGGACTGGGTACGAGCAGTACTTC. Residues: CSAKPGTGYEQYF.

The chain joins TRBV29-1 to TRBJ2-7, with D perhaps assigned TRBD1 or TRBD2 (5 bases each). Per germline, CDR1 SQVTM and CDR2 ANQGSEA. Trimming pared 4 bases from V and 2 bases from J, leaving 15 bases between. The CDR3 consists of 14 residues. CDR3 protein: CSVVPTGTTYEQYF. For the CDR3, the DNA is TGCAGCGTTGTCCCCACCGGGACGACCTACGAGCAGTACTTC.

Points on this clonotype: A much larger clone sits a single nucleotide away, making a read error possible. V and J are TRBV19 and TRBJ1-3; no reliable D call. CDR3 length equals 15 residues. The germline CDR1 and CDR2 sequences are LNHDA and SQIVND (reference sequence). V was shortened by 7 bases and J by 9 bases, with 22 bases between the two germline ends. The CDR3 reads CASNLSTGAAGTIYF. In DNA form, the CDR3 reads TGTGCCAGTAATCTCTCCACCGGCGCGGCTGGCACCATATATTTT.

This clonotype occurred many times. The chain joins TRBV12-3 or TRBV12-4 to TRBJ2-7; TRBD1 agrees at 7 bases. The length of the CDR3 is 13 residues. V dropped 6 bases and J dropped 3; count of bases not matched to a gene: 5. The DNA for the CDR3 is TGTGCCAGCAGCTACGACAGGGACTACGAGCAGTACTTC. Protein product: CASSYDRDYEQYF.